The 17 T cell receptor beta chains below all came from one sample that was sequenced in a study of immune aging and cytomegalovirus after organ transplant. For these receptors, no antigen is known. A microwell BD Rhapsody targeted mRNA and AbSeq workflow captured the cells and built the libraries. TCRdb re-derived calls from the single-cell sequencing reads in MiXCR, one entry per CDR3 protein. The sample contains about 20,000 distinct CDR3 sequences, around 33% of which appear only once. As to time point: five sample-tagged time points from pre-transplant (day -1) to day 368 post-transplant, pooled. The material sequenced was CMV peptide-activated CD4+ and CD8+ T cells sorted from blood, taken at five time points, pooled. Subset: sorted CD8+CD137+ and CD4+CD154+ T cells after less than 15 h CMV IE-1 peptide stimulation. The receptors were gathered from a female donor who had a heart transplant and CMV viremia.

This clonotype was recorded many times. J is TRBJ1-4 and V is TRBV28; 11 nucleotides match TRBD1. The CDR3 covers 18 residues. Losses at the gene ends were 4 bases for V and 6 bases for J; bases not matched to a gene: 13. Germline lookup yields CDR1 MDHEN and CDR2 SYDVKM. CDR3 nucleotide sequence: TGTGCCAGCAGTTCCGGGACAGGGGGGACTGGAGGAGATGAAAAACTGTTTTTT. This encodes CASSSGTGGTGGDEKLFF.

This chain links TRBV12-3 or TRBV12-4 with TRBJ2-7, with a weak D call TRBD1 (5 bases). The CDR3 runs 14 residues. V was clipped by 3 bases and J by 5 bases, with 14 bases between them. In DNA, the CDR3 is TGTGCCAGCAGTTTTAGGACAATTCGCGACGAGCAGTACTTC. It yields the protein CASSFRTIRDEQYF.

The V and J genes are TRBV12-3 or TRBV12-4 and TRBJ1-1, with 7 bases matching TRBD1. The CDR3 spans 12 residues. V lost 6 bases, J lost 7 bases, and 5 bases stayed unmatched. The CDR3 here is CASRTWTGEAFF. CDR3 sequence (DNA): TGTGCCAGCAGGACCTGGACAGGTGAAGCTTTCTTT.

The chain uses TRBV11-2 and TRBJ2-1; 10 bases are a match to TRBD2. The germline V gene has CDR1 SGHAT and CDR2 FQNNGV. CDR3 size: 15 residues. V lost 3 bases and J lost 7; bases outside the gene matches: 6. The CDR3 sequence: CASSLTSGLRNEQFF. CDR3 nucleotides: TGTGCCAGCAGCTTGACTAGCGGGCTTCGTAATGAGCAGTTCTTC. Full variable domain (remainder filled in from reference TRBV11-2 and TRBJ2-1): EAGVAQSPRYKIIEKRQSVAFWCNPISGHATLYWYQQILGQGPKLLIQFQNNGVVDDSQLPKDRFSAERLKGVDSTLKIQPAKLEDSAVYLCASSLTSGLRNEQFFGPGTRLTVL.

Within the sample, this clonotype is medium-sized. The chain uses TRBV12-5 and TRBJ2-7; D is possibly TRBD1 or TRBD2 (5 bases each). V was cut by 0 bases and J by 3 bases, with 12 bases left in between. Germline values: CDR1 LGHNT, CDR2 FRNRAP. This CDR3 comprises 15 residues. Written as DNA, the CDR3 is TGTGCTAGTGGTTTGGTACAAGCAGGGAGCTACGAGCAGTACTTC. This sequence encodes CASGLVQAGSYEQYF.

This clonotype was seen once. The chain couples TRBV4-1 to TRBJ2-2, with 8 bases that match TRBD2. This CDR3 has 17 residues. Trimming removed 0 bases from V and 4 bases from J; junction bases left unmatched: 7. Germline V CDR1 and CDR2: MGHRA, YSYEKL. The CDR3 DNA follows: TGCGCCAGCAGCCAAGAACCGGGACTAGTGGGCACCGGGGAGCTGTTTTTT. This encodes CASSQEPGLVGTGELFF.

There are many counts of this clonotype. The J gene is TRBJ2-7, the V gene TRBV5-1, with 8 bases that match TRBD2. In germline, CDR1 is SGHRS, CDR2 YFSETQ. V shed 0 bases and J 0 bases; nucleotides not matched to a gene: 5. CDR3 length: 16 residues. The CDR3 nucleotides read TGCGCCAGCAGCTTGGGACCCGGGACTAGCTCCTACGAGCAGTACTTC. Protein sequence: CASSLGPGTSSYEQYF.

By share, this clonotype ranks as medium-sized. CDR3 sequence: CASSTSGRSTDTQYF. The CDR3, as DNA: TGCGCCAGCAGCACTAGCGGGCGAAGTACAGATACGCAGTATTTT. The chain joins TRBV5-1 to TRBJ2-3, with 9 bases that match TRBD2. Trimming removed 4 bases from V and 3 bases from J; junction bases left unmatched: 6. Germline CDR1 is SGHRS and CDR2 is YFSETQ. The CDR3 length is 15 residues.

By frequency in the sample, this clonotype is medium-sized. The V gene is TRBV28, the J gene TRBJ2-4; TRBD2 agrees at 11 bases. Germline assignment: CDR1 MDHEN and CDR2 SYDVKM. J was trimmed by 8 bases and V by 7 bases; bases with no gene match: 16. The CDR3 has 17 amino acids. Here the CDR3 reads CASISGGLAGGGDIQYF. Written as DNA, the CDR3 is TGTGCCAGCATCTCCGGGGGGCTAGCGGGAGGAGGGGACATTCAGTACTTC.

In its sample, this clonotype was seen many times. The rearrangement joins TRBV14 to TRBJ2-7; D tentatively reads TRBD1 or TRBD2 (5 bases each). Germline CDR1 and CDR2: SGHDN and FVKESK. The V end was cut by 2 bases, the J end by 0 bases, with 14 bases between. The CDR3 has 16 amino acids. The CDR3 DNA is TGTGCCAGCAGCCAAATCAAAACTGGGGGCTCCTACGAGCAGTACTTC. Translation: CASSQIKTGGSYEQYF.

This clonotype was recorded a few times. The genes are TRBV27 and TRBJ1-1; TRBD1 is a possible D gene (6 bases). CDR1 and CDR2 (germline): MNHEY, SMNVEV (reference sequence). Trimming took 6 bases from V and 0 from J, leaving 11 bases between them. This CDR3 region has 14 residues. As DNA, the CDR3 is TGTGCCAGCAGGGGACACTCCGTGAACACTGAAGCTTTCTTT. Translation: CASRGHSVNTEAFF.

This clonotype was seen just once. The rearrangement joins TRBV29-1 to TRBJ1-1, with 7 bases aligning to TRBD1. J lost 8 bases, V lost 7 bases, and 7 bases had no gene match. CDR1 and CDR2 (germline): SQVTM, ANQGSEA. The CDR3 consists of 11 residues. The CDR3 is CSGFRDREAFF. The CDR3 nucleotides read TGCAGCGGATTCCGGGACAGAGAAGCTTTCTTT.

This clonotype is labeled medium-sized (0.01 to 0.1%). The chain is built from TRBV11-2 and TRBJ2-1, with no clear D. The CDR3 has 15 amino acids. CDR1 is SGHAT and CDR2 is FQNNGV in the germline V gene. Trimming shortened V by 0 bases and J by 4 bases, and 10 bases separated the two germline ends. The CDR3 reads CASSLEGSPYNEQFF. CDR3 bases: TGTGCCAGCAGCTTAGAGGGCAGCCCTTACAATGAGCAGTTCTTC.

The chain links TRBV6-5 to TRBJ2-3, with a possible D match to TRBD1 (5 bases). The CDR3 runs 14 residues. Trimming cost V 5 bases and J 2 bases, with 11 bases left between them. CDR1 MNHEY and CDR2 SVGAGI come from the germline V gene. The chain's CDR3 is CASSKTVATDTQYF. The CDR3 DNA reads TGTGCCAGCAGTAAGACAGTAGCCACAGATACGCAGTATTTT.

This clonotype has more than one count but fewer than ten. The gene calls are TRBV14 and TRBJ1-6, with a weak D call TRBD1 (5 bases). This CDR3 has 14 residues. Per germline, CDR1 SGHDN and CDR2 FVKESK. V was pared by 0 bases and J by 7 bases, with 7 bases between. The DNA of the CDR3 is TGTGCCAGCAGCCAAGAAGGGGTGAATTCACCCCTCCACTTT. Residues: CASSQEGVNSPLHF.

The chain recombines TRBV4-2 with TRBJ2-5; possible D gene TRBD2, 5 bases. The CDR3 contains 14 residues. Germline CDR1 reads LGHNA; CDR2 reads YNFKEQ. V shed 1 base and J shed 0 bases, with 6 bases lying between them. CDR3: CASSQVGDQETQYF. The CDR3 DNA sequence: TGTGCCAGCAGCCAAGTGGGAGACCAAGAGACCCAGTACTTC.

There are many counts of this clonotype. The rearrangement links TRBV3-1 to TRBJ2-3; D not resolved. Germline assignment: CDR1 LGHDT and CDR2 YNNKEL (reference sequence). The V gene lost 0 bases and the J gene lost 3 bases, with 13 bases spanning the gap. The CDR3 is 16 residues long. Here the CDR3 DNA reads TGTGCCAGCAGCCAAGATTGGAATACCGAGACAGATACGCAGTATTTT. It encodes CASSQDWNTETDTQYF.